This passage covers 19 T cell receptor beta chains from one sample sequenced in a study of patients and donors after allogeneic stem cell transplantation. TCRdb fed the RT-PCR reads into MiXCR, producing one record per CDR3 protein. Among about 160,000 distinct CDR3 sequences listed, approximately 28% were seen once. The sequenced sample was blood, either unsorted or a sorted T cell fraction (not recorded which). The receptors originated from a human donor who was either an allogeneic HSCT recipient or a stem cell or donor lymphocyte infusion donor (not recorded which). It is not recorded whose cells these are; they may come from a transplant donor.

The V and J genes are TRBV12-5 and TRBJ2-1; D not certain. CDR1 LGHNT and CDR2 FRNRAP come from the germline V gene. The length of the CDR3 is 12 residues. Between the trimmed V and J ends, which lost 2 bases and 7 bases, there was a span of 6 bases. The chain's CDR3 is CASGLRWNEQFF. In DNA, the CDR3 is TGTGCTAGTGGTTTGCGGTGGAATGAGCAGTTCTTC.

The sample holds a few counts of this clonotype. The chain carries TRBV15 and TRBJ2-7, with D possibly TRBD2 on 6 matching bases. The germline V and J ends were trimmed by 1 base and 2 bases, with 9 bases remaining between them. CDR1 LNHNV and CDR2 YYDKDF come from the germline V gene (reference sequence). There are 14 residues in the CDR3. The chain's CDR3 is CATSRGEDAYEQYF. In DNA form, the CDR3 reads TGTGCCACCAGCAGAGGGGAGGACGCCTACGAGCAGTACTTC.

This clonotype showed up just a few times. The chain recombines TRBV4-3 with TRBJ2-1; no definite D call. V gave up 1 base and J gave up 6 bases, with 16 bases separating them. Germline values: CDR1 LGHNA, CDR2 YSLEER. CDR3 size: 16 residues. The CDR3 spells CASSQAPLPTANEQFF. Written as DNA, the CDR3 is TGCGCCAGCAGCCAAGCGCCGCTACCCACGGCCAATGAGCAGTTCTTC.

This clonotype was detected a few times. V is TRBV3-1 and J is TRBJ1-5; the D gene is possibly TRBD1 (6 bases). V lost 3 bases and J 0 bases, leaving 6 bases between the germline ends. Germline CDR1 is LGHDT and CDR2 is YNNKEL (reference sequence). This CDR3 has 14 amino acids. CDR3 sequence reads: CASSHRGSNQPQHF. The CDR3 DNA sequence: TGTGCCAGCAGCCACAGGGGTAGCAATCAGCCCCAGCATTTT.

V is TRBV7-9 and J is TRBJ2-1; 10 bases fit TRBD2. CDR1 and CDR2 from the germline V gene are SEHNR and FQNEAQ (reference sequence). J gave up 6 bases and V 6 bases, and 8 bases lay outside the gene matches. The CDR3 contains 15 residues. The CDR3 reads CASSGLAGESNEQFF. Written as DNA, the CDR3 is TGTGCCAGCAGTGGGCTAGCGGGAGAATCCAATGAGCAGTTCTTC.

This clonotype is a singleton in its sample. The chain links TRBV28 to TRBJ2-7, with D perhaps TRBD2 (6 bases). Germline V gene data show CDR1 as MDHEN and CDR2 as SYDVKM. The CDR3 extends over 12 amino acids. The DNA for the CDR3 is TGTGTGTGTAGCGGAAACTCCTACGAGCAGTACTTC. Translation: CVCSGNSYEQYF.

V is TRBV9 and J is TRBJ1-1, with 8 bases that match TRBD1. Per germline, CDR1 SGDLS and CDR2 YYNGEE. The CDR3 spans 15 residues. Germline trimming cut 1 base from V and 4 bases from J; bases unmatched to any gene: 6. The DNA of the CDR3 is TGTGCCAGCAGCGTAAACACAGGGGGTGGCACTGAAGCTTTCTTT. Translated, it gives CASSVNTGGGTEAFF.

The table lists this clonotype with a few counts. The rearrangement joins TRBV16 to TRBJ2-7, with 11 bases that match TRBD1. Germline CDR1 and CDR2: KGHSY and FQNENV. The CDR3 runs to 16 residues. The trim removed 2 bases at V and 6 bases at J, leaving 9 bases unmatched. Here the CDR3 DNA reads TGTGCCAGCAGCCAAGCGAGGCCGGGACAGGGGGGCGAGCAGTACTTC. This encodes CASSQARPGQGGEQYF.

This clonotype was seen a few times. The J gene is TRBJ2-7, the V gene TRBV12-3 or TRBV12-4; 9 bases match TRBD1. The trim removed 2 bases at V and 3 bases at J, leaving 5 bases unmatched. The CDR3 extends over 15 amino acids. CDR3 in DNA: TGTGCCAGCAGTTTATCTGGGACAGGGCACTACGAGCAGTACTTC. This encodes CASSLSGTGHYEQYF.

This clonotype was counted only a few times. V usage is TRBV20-1 and J usage is TRBJ1-2; D not certain. Trimming shortened V by 5 bases and J by 8 bases, and 9 bases separated the two germline ends. The CDR3 runs to 10 residues. The germline CDR1 and CDR2 sequences are DFQATT and SNEGSKA (reference sequence). CDR3 in amino acids: CSAPDRGYTF. The CDR3, as DNA: TGCAGTGCTCCGGATAGAGGCTACACCTTC.

The sample holds a few counts of this clonotype. The chain links TRBV16 to TRBJ1-4; unclear D gene. The V end was cut by 0 bases, the J end by 5 bases, with 7 bases between. Germline CDR1 KGHSY, CDR2 FQNENV. The CDR3 is made up of 14 amino acids. CDR3 loop: CASSQSGVNEKLFF. DNA for the CDR3: TGTGCCAGCAGCCAATCCGGGGTCAATGAAAAACTGTTTTTT.

This clonotype was counted ten times or more. The V and J genes are TRBV7-2 and TRBJ1-5; the D is unclear. Trimming pared 2 bases from V and 0 bases from J, leaving 14 bases between. The length of the CDR3 is 17 residues. Germline V gene sequence: CDR1 SGHTA, CDR2 FQGNSA. This CDR3 is CASSLFAALDSNQPQHF. The CDR3 DNA sequence: TGTGCCAGCAGCTTATTTGCAGCACTCGATAGCAATCAGCCCCAGCATTTT.

This clonotype has just one count. The CDR3 reads CASTRNEQFF. CDR3 DNA: TGTGCCAGCACCCGAAACGAGCAGTTCTTC. The V call is TRBV28, the J call TRBJ2-1; D is uncertain. The CDR3 covers 10 residues. With 7 bases removed from V and 10 bases from J, the gap between germline ends came to 8 bases. CDR1 is MDHEN, CDR2 SYDVKM, per germline.

The chain combines TRBV16 with TRBJ1-2; TRBD1 matches at 10 bases. Germline assignment: CDR1 KGHSY and CDR2 FQNENV. There are 15 residues in the CDR3. Trimming took 2 bases from V and 4 from J; bases not matched to a gene: 4. CDR3: CASSQVDRGSYGYTF. The CDR3 coding sequence is TGTGCCAGCAGCCAAGTGGACAGGGGGTCCTATGGCTACACCTTC. Supplemented by reference TRBV16 and TRBJ1-2, the full variable domain reads GEEVAQTPKHLVRGEGQKAKLYCAPIKGHSYVFWYQQVLKNEFKFLISFQNENVFDETGMPKERFSAKCLPNSPCSLEIQATKLEDSAVYFCASSQVDRGSYGYTFGSGTRLTVV.

The table lists this clonotype with a few counts. This rearrangement joins TRBV5-1 to TRBJ2-1; D is unresolved. Germline V gene lookup returns CDR1 SGHRS and CDR2 YFSETQ. V was shortened by 4 bases and J by 7 bases, with 6 bases between the two germline ends. CDR3 length: 11 amino acids. CDR3 loop: CASSISNEQFF. CDR3 coding DNA: TGCGCCAGCAGCATATCTAATGAGCAGTTCTTC.

In its sample, this clonotype was seen a few times. The genes are TRBV6-5 and TRBJ1-4, with a possible D match to TRBD1 (6 bases). Germline V gene sequence: CDR1 MNHEY, CDR2 SVGAGI. This CDR3 comprises 17 residues. V lost 0 bases and J lost 3, with 14 bases in between. The CDR3 spells CASSYSRGARANEKLFF. In DNA form, the CDR3 reads TGTGCCAGCAGTTACTCGAGGGGGGCGCGGGCTAATGAAAAACTGTTTTTT.

In this sample, this clonotype turned up once. The chain combines TRBV27 with TRBJ2-3, with D unresolved. Per germline, CDR1 MNHEY and CDR2 SMNVEV (reference sequence). The V end was cut by 3 bases, the J end by 6 bases, with 16 bases between. CDR3 length: 15 residues. Written as DNA, the CDR3 is TGTGCCAGCAGTTTCGCTCCAGTAGATGGGGATACGCAGTATTTT. Translated: CASSFAPVDGDTQYF.

The genes are TRBV4-2 and TRBJ1-3; tentatively, D is TRBD1 (6 bases). Trimming shortened V by 1 base and J by 2 bases, and 18 bases separated the two germline ends. The CDR3 covers 18 residues. CDR1 and CDR2 from the germline V gene are LGHNA and YNFKEQ. CDR3 nucleotides: TGTGCCAGCAGCCAAGGAACCTGGGGGGGCAGAACTGGAAACACCATATATTTT. This translates into CASSQGTWGGRTGNTIYF.

The CDR3 sequence is CASRGSDYNSPLHF. In DNA form, the CDR3 reads TGTGCCAGCCGTGGATCGGATTATAATTCACCCCTCCACTTT. The chain is built from TRBV25-1 and TRBJ1-6; D gene ambiguous. Looked up from germline, CDR1 is MGHDK and CDR2 is SYGVNS. The CDR3 length is 14 residues. The V end lost 8 bases, the J end lost 4 bases, and 12 bases lay between the germline ends.